Listed here are 19 T cell receptor beta chains from one sample, sequenced in a study of post-analysis software for immune sequencing data. What these receptors recognize is not known. Study results and limitations: TRBV5-6, TRBV5-1 and TRBV20-1 were among several TRBV segments more frequent in patients than controls.

TCR beta cDNA libraries included unique molecular identifiers. TCRdb re-called the PCR reads with MiXCR, one entry per CDR3 protein. This sample has under 900,000 distinct CDR3 sequences; roughly 58% occur once, and the top ten carry approximately 4.5%. Sequencing input: blood. Receptors originate from a girl under 18 with multiple sclerosis.

V usage is TRBV29-1 and J usage is TRBJ1-4, with 8 positions matching TRBD1. Looked up from germline, CDR1 is SQVTM and CDR2 is ANQGSEA. The CDR3 contains 13 residues. Trimming cost V 5 bases and J 4 bases; bases outside gene matches: 3. The CDR3 nucleotides are TGCAGCGTTAAGGGACAGGTTAATGAAAAACTGTTTTTT. Protein sequence: CSVKGQVNEKLFF. The full variable domain, completed using reference TRBV29-1 and TRBJ1-4, is SAVISQKPSRDICQRGTSLTIQCQVDSQVTMMFWYRQQPGQSLTLIATANQGSEATYESGFVIDKFPISRPNLTFSTLTVSNMSPEDSSIYLCSVKGQVNEKLFFGSGTQLSVL.

The rearrangement links TRBV19 to TRBJ2-1, with D maybe TRBD1 (5 bases). Trimming cost V 3 bases and J 8 bases, with 11 bases left between them. Germline lookup yields CDR1 LNHDA and CDR2 SQIVND (reference sequence). This CDR3 spans 13 amino acids. CDR3 in amino acids: CASSIPQGYEQFF. CDR3 sequence (DNA): TGTGCCAGTAGTATTCCGCAGGGATATGAGCAGTTCTTC.

The chain links TRBV7-8 to TRBJ2-7, with 11 positions matching TRBD2. The germline V gene has CDR1 SGHVS and CDR2 FQNEAQ. Germline trimming cut 2 bases from V and 0 bases from J; bases unmatched to any gene: 3. The CDR3 runs 16 residues. The CDR3 nucleotides read TGTGCCAGCAGCTTACTACTAGCGGGGGCCTCCTACGAGCAGTACTTC. It codes for CASSLLLAGASYEQYF. The full variable domain, completed using reference TRBV7-8 and TRBJ2-7, is GAGVSQSPRYKVAKRGQDVALRCDPISGHVSLFWYQQALGQGPEFLTYFQNEAQLDKSGLPSDRFFAERPEGSVSTLKIQRTQQEDSAVYLCASSLLLAGASYEQYFGPGTRLTVT.

This clonotype was recorded once. The gene calls are TRBV20-1 and TRBJ1-6; 8 bases match TRBD1. Germline CDR1 reads DFQATT; CDR2 reads SNEGSKA (reference sequence). This CDR3 is 14 amino acids long. With 5 bases clipped from V and 10 bases from J, the junction kept 10 bases outside the gene matches. The CDR3: CSARSGTGYSPLHF. The CDR3 nucleotides read TGCAGTGCTCGCTCCGGGACAGGCTACTCACCCCTCCACTTT.

This clonotype appeared once. The CDR3 sequence is CASSPSRTNEKLFF. DNA for the CDR3: TGTGCCAGCAGCCCCTCCAGAACTAATGAAAAACTGTTTTTT. The chain recombines TRBV6-5 with TRBJ1-4; D ambiguous. Germline CDR1 is MNHEY and CDR2 is SVGAGI. This CDR3 contains 14 residues. V was shortened by 6 bases and J by 1 base, with 9 bases between the two germline ends.

The chain has TRBV14 and TRBJ1-2, with 9 bases lining up with TRBD1. CDR3 length equals 16 residues. The germline V gene has CDR1 SGHDN and CDR2 FVKESK. V dropped 0 bases and J dropped 5; count of bases not matched to a gene: 7. The CDR3 DNA reads TGTGCCAGCAGCCAAGATCCAGGGACAGGGATTTATGGCTACACCTTC. Translating gives CASSQDPGTGIYGYTF.

The chain uses TRBV3-1 and TRBJ1-2; no firm D call. Germline V gives CDR1 LGHDT, CDR2 YNNKEL (reference sequence). Trimming left V 3 bases short and J 4 bases short, with 18 bases between. The CDR3 spans 16 residues. The CDR3 loop is CASSQLTGLGGYGYTF. DNA of the CDR3: TGTGCCAGCAGCCAGTTAACCGGGTTGGGAGGCTATGGCTACACCTTC. Drawing the rest from reference TRBV3-1 and TRBJ1-2, the complete variable domain is DTAVSQTPKYLVTQMGNDKSIKCEQNLGHDTMYWYKQDSKKFLKIMFSYNNKELIINETVPNRFSPKSPDKAHLNLHINSLELGDSAVYFCASSQLTGLGGYGYTFGSGTRLTVV.

This clonotype turned up a few times. The rearrangement joins TRBV29-1 to TRBJ2-3; 11 nucleotides line up with TRBD2. The CDR3 loop spans 13 amino acids. Germline loops: CDR1 SQVTM, CDR2 ANQGSEA. V dropped 6 bases and J dropped 5; count of bases not matched to a gene: 4. The CDR3 bases are TGCAGCGTCGTCACTAGCGGGAGAGATACGCAGTATTTT. It encodes CSVVTSGRDTQYF.

This clonotype has just a few counts. The chain is built from TRBV7-2 and TRBJ1-1; D perhaps matches TRBD1 (5 bases). This CDR3 has 16 residues. Germline loops: CDR1 SGHTA, CDR2 FQGNSA. V lost 1 base, J lost 1 base, and 13 bases lay in between. The CDR3 coding sequence is TGTGCCAGCAGCTTAGAAGGGGCTACAGGGAACACTGAAGCTTTCTTT. This translates into CASSLEGATGNTEAFF.

This chain uses TRBV6-5 with TRBJ2-4; D unclear. V was pared by 7 bases and J by 13 bases, with 20 bases between. Germline V gene sequence: CDR1 MNHEY, CDR2 SVGAGI. This CDR3 spans 13 amino acids. The DNA for the CDR3 is TGTGCCAGCAACCCAGCGAATTCCTACGGGCAGTACTTC. Its protein is CASNPANSYGQYF.

This sequence joins TRBV20-1 and TRBJ1-2, with TRBD1 as a possible D gene (5 bases). The CDR3 has 14 amino acids. CDR1 is DFQATT, CDR2 SNEGSKA, per germline (reference sequence). This chain's CDR3 is CTIRPQSRVRGYTF. CDR3 DNA sequence: TGCACCATCCGACCCCAAAGCAGGGTGCGGGGCTACACCTTC.

This clonotype was counted a few times. CDR3 amino acids: CASSAVQGSSTDTQYF. The CDR3 DNA sequence: TGTGCCAGCAGCGCCGTACAGGGGTCTTCCACAGATACGCAGTATTTT. V usage is TRBV9 and J usage is TRBJ2-3; 7 bases align to TRBD1. This CDR3 has 16 residues. CDR1 and CDR2 (germline): SGDLS, YYNGEE. Unmatched junction bases numbered 9, after V lost 3 bases and J lost 2 bases.

Only one count was recorded for this clonotype. The chain combines TRBV25-1 with TRBJ2-2; 8 positions match TRBD1. V dropped 5 bases and J dropped 2; count of bases not matched to a gene: 7. Germline CDR1 is MGHDK and CDR2 is SYGVNS. The CDR3 extends over 16 amino acids. CDR3 sequence reads: CASSRRQGTNTGELFF. DNA for the CDR3: TGTGCCAGCAGTCGCAGACAGGGGACTAACACCGGGGAGCTGTTTTTT. Filled out from reference TRBV25-1 and TRBJ2-2, the complete variable domain reads EADIYQTPRYLVIGTGKKITLECSQTMGHDKMYWYQQDPGMELHLIHYSYGVNSTEKGDLSSESTVSRIRTEHFPLTLESARPSHTSQYLCASSRRQGTNTGELFFGEGSRLTVL.

This clonotype was observed a single time. The rearrangement joins TRBV7-9 to TRBJ2-1; 8 nucleotides match TRBD1. Trimming removed 3 bases from V and 4 bases from J; junction bases left unmatched: 5. The CDR3 consists of 15 residues. In germline, CDR1 is SEHNR, CDR2 FQNEAQ (reference sequence). CDR3 in amino acids: CASSLTGVIYNEQFF. In DNA form, the CDR3 reads TGTGCCAGCAGCTTGACAGGGGTAATTTACAATGAGCAGTTCTTC.

The gene calls are TRBV20-1 and TRBJ2-4, with a weak D call TRBD1 (6 bases). The J call may be incorrect, as the DNA end agrees better with TRBJ2-7. The CDR3 length is 13 residues. Germline CDR1 DFQATT, CDR2 SNEGSKA (reference sequence). The CDR3 DNA is TGCAGTGCTAGACCCGGGACACAGTACGAGCAGTACTTC. This sequence encodes CSARPGTQYEQYF.

This clonotype was counted only a few times. The chain links TRBV10-3 to TRBJ2-2; TRBD2 agrees at 13 bases. Trimming removed 8 bases from V and 4 bases from J; junction bases left unmatched: 4. The CDR3 has 15 residues. Germline CDR1 and CDR2: ENHRY and SYGVKD. CDR3 in amino acids: CAIARLAGGTGELFF. CDR3 sequence (DNA): TGTGCCATCGCAAGACTAGCGGGAGGCACCGGGGAGCTGTTTTTT.

As DNA, the CDR3 is TGCGCCAGCAGCTTACAGGAAAGCCCTTATGGCTACACCTTC. Translating it yields CASSLQESPYGYTF. The rearrangement joins TRBV5-1 to TRBJ1-2, with a possible D match to TRBD1 (5 bases). V was pared by 2 bases and J by 5 bases, with 13 bases between. CDR3 length: 14 amino acids. Per germline, CDR1 SGHRS and CDR2 YFSETQ.

This clonotype was seen just once. The V and J genes are TRBV27 and TRBJ2-3; TRBD1 agrees at 7 bases. In germline, CDR1 is MNHEY, CDR2 SMNVEV (reference sequence). The CDR3 totals 16 residues. V shed 6 bases and J 4 bases; nucleotides not matched to a gene: 13. In DNA, the CDR3 is TGTGCCAGCAGGCCGAACAGGGGCTTATATGCAGATACGCAGTATTTT. It is translated as CASRPNRGLYADTQYF.

This chain joins TRBV12-3 or TRBV12-4 and TRBJ2-7; D possibly corresponds to TRBD2 (6 bases). This CDR3 has 14 residues. The V and J ends lost 4 bases and 3 bases respectively, with 13 bases between them. The CDR3 DNA sequence: TGTGCCAGCAGTTACGGGGGTCCCCACTACGAGCAGTACTTC. It encodes CASSYGGPHYEQYF.